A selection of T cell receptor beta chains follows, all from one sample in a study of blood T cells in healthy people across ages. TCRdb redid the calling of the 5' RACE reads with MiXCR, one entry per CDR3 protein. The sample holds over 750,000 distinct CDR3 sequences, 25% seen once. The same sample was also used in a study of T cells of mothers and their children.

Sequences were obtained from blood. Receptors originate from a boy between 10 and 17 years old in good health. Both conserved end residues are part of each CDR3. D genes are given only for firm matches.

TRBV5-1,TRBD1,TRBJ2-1,CASSFGDRVYNEQFF
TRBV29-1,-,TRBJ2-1,CSVEEMAGEQFF
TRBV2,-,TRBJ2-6,CASSDGAAYSGANVLTF
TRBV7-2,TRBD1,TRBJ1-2,CASSRGQGGAGYTF
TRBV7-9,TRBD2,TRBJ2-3,CASSLILAGVDTQYF
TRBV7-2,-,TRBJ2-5,CASSLSGKGETQYF
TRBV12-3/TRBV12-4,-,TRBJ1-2,CASRDGGDLYGYTF
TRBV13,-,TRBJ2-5,CASSLDSGAETQYF
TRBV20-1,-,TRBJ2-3,CSAVPSTDTQYF
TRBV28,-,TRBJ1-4,CASSSSHLGSTNEKLFF
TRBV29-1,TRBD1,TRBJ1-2,CSVEAMTGAGGYTF
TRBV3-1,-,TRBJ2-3,CASTLGLPGTDTQYF
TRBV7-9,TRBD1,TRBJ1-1,CASSSDRVGGMNTEAFF
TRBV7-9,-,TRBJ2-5,CASSDNFVRETQYF
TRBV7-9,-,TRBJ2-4,CASSPGGLRDRPDKNIQYF
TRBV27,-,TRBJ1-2,CASSLMGARGYTF
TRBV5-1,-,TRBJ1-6,CASSLAGGENSPLHF
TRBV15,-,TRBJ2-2,CATSRVAAGELFF
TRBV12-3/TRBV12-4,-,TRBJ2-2,CASSLEQGGGELFF
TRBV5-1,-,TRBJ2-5,CASSSFYRQPQETQYF
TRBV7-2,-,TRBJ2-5,CASSLVAVQETQYF
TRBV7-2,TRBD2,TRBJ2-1,CASSRDPGLAYNEQFF
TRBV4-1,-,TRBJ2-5,CASSQVGLETQYF
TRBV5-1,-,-,CASSSALAPYEQYF
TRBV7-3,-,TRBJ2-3,CASSRDYYTDTQYF
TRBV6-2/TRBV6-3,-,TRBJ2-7,CASSYSQRFSYEQYF
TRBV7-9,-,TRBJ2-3,CASSSRGPDTQCF
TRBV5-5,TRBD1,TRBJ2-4,CASSWEPRGSIQYF
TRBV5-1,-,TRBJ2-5,CASSLWYRGRETQYF
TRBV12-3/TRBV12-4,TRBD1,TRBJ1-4,CASSHGQGATNEKLFF
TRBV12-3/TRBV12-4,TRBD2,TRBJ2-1,CASTSERRRAGVNEQFF